The following is a T cell receptor (beta chain) sequence with its context. This sample was included in a study of blood T cell repertoires in COVID-19. Study-wide context: The United States, Italy and Spain were the sources of the acute and convalescent COVID-19 samples. T cells, B-cell-depleted T cells, or PBMCs provided the cDNA or gDNA that served as material.

Germline loops: CDR1 MGHDK, CDR2 SYGVNS. CDR3 size: 15 residues. V was trimmed by 3 bases and J by 0 bases, leaving 11 bases between them. Per the original methods: Reference gene primer amplification gave nucleated cell count estimates. The method was immunoSEQ multiplex PCR; TCRdb's version includes in-frame clones alone and lacks a portion of them. For V, J and clone size, that table is used; D and trimming come from the DNA. The table includes some 150,000 clones, around 85% detected once. The receptor comes from a woman aged 70 to 79 with acute or convalescent COVID-19. V usage is TRBV25-1 and J usage is TRBJ1-2; no clear D gene. Sequences were obtained from peripheral blood. The CDR3 region has the DNA TGTGCCAGCAGTGATGGAGGGAGAGCTAACTATGGCTACACCTTC. Its translation: CASSDGGRANYGYTF.